These 7 T cell receptor beta chains were all obtained from the same sample, sequenced in a study of T-cell memory formation after mild COVID-19. MiXCR was run by TCRdb on the 5' RACE reads, yielding one entry per CDR3 protein. The sample contains roughly 250,000 distinct CDR3 sequences, roughly 17% of which appear only once. The sequencing sample was made of PBMCs or a T cell subset sorted from them (not recorded which). The receptors originated from a man aged 18 to 30 who had mild COVID-19 (a few samples of this study predate the infection). Cell type and time point are not known.

The gene calls are TRBV5-1 and TRBJ2-1, with D possibly TRBD2 on 6 matching bases. V was shortened by 0 bases and J by 9 bases, with 10 bases between the two germline ends. The CDR3 is 13 residues long. Germline V gene data show CDR1 as SGHRS and CDR2 as YFSETQ. The CDR3 reads CASSLGGVGEQFF. The CDR3, as DNA: TGCGCCAGCAGCTTGGGGGGGGTCGGTGAGCAGTTCTTC.

The genes are TRBV4-1 and TRBJ2-3; D perhaps matches TRBD2 (5 bases). Between the trimmed V and J ends, which lost 4 bases and 1 base, there was a span of 9 bases. Germline V lookup: CDR1 MGHRA, CDR2 YSYEKL. This CDR3 has 14 residues. The CDR3 here is CASSLPAGTDTQYF. The CDR3 coding sequence is TGCGCCAGCAGCCTCCCAGCGGGCACAGATACGCAGTATTTT.

The table lists this clonotype with many counts. The rearrangement links TRBV6-2 or TRBV6-3 to TRBJ2-1; possible D gene TRBD2, 7 bases. This CDR3 is 16 amino acids long. Germline loops: CDR1 MNHEY, CDR2 SVGEGT. Trimming cost V 5 bases and J 1 base, with 15 bases left between them. The CDR3 DNA is TGTGCCAGCAGTACACCAAGGGGGGGATCCTACAATGAGCAGTTCTTC. This codes for CASSTPRGGSYNEQFF.

This sequence joins TRBV7-2 and TRBJ1-2; D is unclear. This CDR3 region has 15 residues. Germline lookup yields CDR1 SGHTA and CDR2 FQGNSA. V was shortened by 3 bases and J by 2 bases, with 13 bases between the two germline ends. The CDR3: CASSFSRGRNYGYTF. CDR3 in DNA: TGTGCCAGCAGCTTTTCCCGTGGAAGGAACTATGGCTACACCTTC.

V and J are TRBV9 and TRBJ2-1; TRBD1 matches at 7 bases. The trim removed 3 bases at V and 2 bases at J, leaving 5 bases unmatched. The germline V gene encodes CDR1 SGDLS and CDR2 YYNGEE. The CDR3 runs 15 residues. The CDR3 is CASSATGFTYNEQFF. CDR3 DNA: TGTGCCAGCAGCGCGACAGGGTTTACCTACAATGAGCAGTTCTTC.

The V call is TRBV6-5, the J call TRBJ1-3; D is unclear. Trimming removed 0 bases from V and 3 bases from J, with 9 bases in between. Germline values: CDR1 MNHEY, CDR2 SVGAGI. The CDR3 loop spans 15 amino acids. The CDR3 spells CASSYSPRFGNTIYF. Written as DNA, the CDR3 is TGTGCCAGCAGTTACTCCCCTCGGTTTGGAAACACCATATATTTT.

This clonotype was detected a few times. The V gene is TRBV7-2, the J gene TRBJ2-5; D is undetermined. With 3 bases removed from V and 5 bases from J, the gap between germline ends came to 10 bases. The V gene's germline CDR1 is SGHTA and CDR2 FQGNSA. CDR3 length equals 13 residues. The CDR3 is CASSFPAAETQYF. The DNA for the CDR3 is TGTGCCAGCAGCTTCCCGGCGGCGGAGACCCAGTACTTC.